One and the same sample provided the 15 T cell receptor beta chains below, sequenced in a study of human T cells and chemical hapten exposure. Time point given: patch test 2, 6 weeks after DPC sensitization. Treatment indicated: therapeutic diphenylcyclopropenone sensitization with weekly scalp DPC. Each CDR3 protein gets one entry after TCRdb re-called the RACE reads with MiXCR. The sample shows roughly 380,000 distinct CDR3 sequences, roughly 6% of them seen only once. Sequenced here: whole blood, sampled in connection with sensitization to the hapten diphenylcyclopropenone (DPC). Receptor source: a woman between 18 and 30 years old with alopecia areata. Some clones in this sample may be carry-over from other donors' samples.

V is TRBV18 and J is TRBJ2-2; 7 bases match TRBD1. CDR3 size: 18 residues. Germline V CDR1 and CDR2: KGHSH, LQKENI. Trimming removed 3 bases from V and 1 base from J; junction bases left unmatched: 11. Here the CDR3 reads CASSPYSGTALNTGELFF. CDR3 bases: TGTGCCAGCTCACCGTATTCCGGGACAGCCTTGAACACCGGGGAGCTGTTTTTT.

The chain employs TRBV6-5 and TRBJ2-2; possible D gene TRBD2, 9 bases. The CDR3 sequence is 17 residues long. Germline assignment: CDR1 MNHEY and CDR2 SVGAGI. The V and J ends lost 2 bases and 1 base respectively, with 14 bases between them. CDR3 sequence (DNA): TGTGCCAGCAGTTACAGCGGGGGGACAGGGAACACCGGGGAGCTGTTTTTT. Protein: CASSYSGGTGNTGELFF.

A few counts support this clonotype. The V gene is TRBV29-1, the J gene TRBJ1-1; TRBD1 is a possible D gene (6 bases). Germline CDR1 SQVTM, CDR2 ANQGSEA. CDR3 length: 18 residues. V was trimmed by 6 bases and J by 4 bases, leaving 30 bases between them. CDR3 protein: CSVDNVANRDTYSTEAFF. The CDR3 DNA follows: TGCAGCGTAGACAACGTTGCTAATCGGGACACCTACAGCACTGAAGCTTTCTTT.

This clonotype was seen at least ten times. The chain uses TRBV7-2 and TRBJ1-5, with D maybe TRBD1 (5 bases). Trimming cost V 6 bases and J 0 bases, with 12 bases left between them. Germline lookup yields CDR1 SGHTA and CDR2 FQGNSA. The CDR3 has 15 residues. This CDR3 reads CASSPVGGSNQPQHF. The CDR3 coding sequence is TGTGCCAGCAGTCCGGTGGGGGGTAGCAATCAGCCCCAGCATTTT.

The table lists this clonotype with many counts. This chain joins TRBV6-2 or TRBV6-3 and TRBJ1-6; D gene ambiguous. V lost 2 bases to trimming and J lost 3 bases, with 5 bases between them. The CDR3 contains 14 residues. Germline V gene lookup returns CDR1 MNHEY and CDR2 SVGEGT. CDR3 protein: CASSYGIYNSPLHF. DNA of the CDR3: TGTGCCAGCAGTTACGGGATCTATAATTCACCCCTCCACTTT.

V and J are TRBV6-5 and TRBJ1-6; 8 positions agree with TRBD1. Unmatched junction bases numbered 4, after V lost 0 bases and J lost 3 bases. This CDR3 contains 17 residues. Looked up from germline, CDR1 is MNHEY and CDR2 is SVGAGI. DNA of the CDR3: TGTGCCAGCAGTTACTCGACAGGGGCTAGCTATAATTCACCCCTCCACTTT. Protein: CASSYSTGASYNSPLHF.

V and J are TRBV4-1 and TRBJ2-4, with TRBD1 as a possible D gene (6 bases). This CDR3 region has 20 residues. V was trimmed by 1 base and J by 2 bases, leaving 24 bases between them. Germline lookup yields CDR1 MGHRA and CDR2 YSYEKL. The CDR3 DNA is TGCGCCAGCAGCCAAGTCCAAATTGACCAGGGGCGGCGACCCAAAAACATTCAGTACTTC. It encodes CASSQVQIDQGRRPKNIQYF.

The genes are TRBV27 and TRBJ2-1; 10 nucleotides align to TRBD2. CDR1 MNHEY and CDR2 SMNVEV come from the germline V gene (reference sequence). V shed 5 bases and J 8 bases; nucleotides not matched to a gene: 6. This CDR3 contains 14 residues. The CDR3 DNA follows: TGTGCCAGCAGTGACGGGACTAGCGTCGATGAGCAGTTCTTC. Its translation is CASSDGTSVDEQFF.

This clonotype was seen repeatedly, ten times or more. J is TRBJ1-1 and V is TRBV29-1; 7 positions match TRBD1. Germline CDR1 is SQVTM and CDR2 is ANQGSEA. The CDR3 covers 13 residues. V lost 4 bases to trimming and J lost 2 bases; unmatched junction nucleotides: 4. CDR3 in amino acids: CSVGRDSNTEAFF. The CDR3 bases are TGCAGCGTTGGGCGGGACAGCAACACTGAAGCTTTCTTT. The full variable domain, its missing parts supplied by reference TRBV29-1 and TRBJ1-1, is SAVISQKPSRDICQRGTSLTIQCQVDSQVTMMFWYRQQPGQSLTLIATANQGSEATYESGFVIDKFPISRPNLTFSTLTVSNMSPEDSSIYLCSVGRDSNTEAFFGQGTRLTVV.

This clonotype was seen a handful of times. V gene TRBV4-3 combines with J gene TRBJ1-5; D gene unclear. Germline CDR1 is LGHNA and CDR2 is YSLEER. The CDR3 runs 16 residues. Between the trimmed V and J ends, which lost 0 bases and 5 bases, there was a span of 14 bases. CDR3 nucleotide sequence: TGCGCCAGCAGCCAAGATATGGGTTCTGCGGATCAGCCCCAGCATTTT. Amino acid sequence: CASSQDMGSADQPQHF.

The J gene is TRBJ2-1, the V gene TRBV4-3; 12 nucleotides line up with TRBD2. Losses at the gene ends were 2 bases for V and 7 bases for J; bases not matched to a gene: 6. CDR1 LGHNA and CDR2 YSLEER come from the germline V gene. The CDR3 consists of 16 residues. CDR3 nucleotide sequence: TGCGCCAGCAGCCAAACGACTAGCGGGGGTCAAAATGAGCAGTTCTTC. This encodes CASSQTTSGGQNEQFF.

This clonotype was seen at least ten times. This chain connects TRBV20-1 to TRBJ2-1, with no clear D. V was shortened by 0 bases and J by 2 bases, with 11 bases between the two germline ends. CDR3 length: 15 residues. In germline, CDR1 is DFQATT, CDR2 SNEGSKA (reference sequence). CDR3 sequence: CSARDPGYPYNEQFF. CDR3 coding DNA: TGCAGTGCTAGAGACCCCGGGTACCCCTACAATGAGCAGTTCTTC.

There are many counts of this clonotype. CDR3 nucleotide sequence: TGCGCCAGCAGCTTGGCCAGCAGCGTGGGCTACACCTTC. Translation gives CASSLASSVGYTF. The chain links TRBV5-1 to TRBJ1-2; no clear D gene. Germline loops: CDR1 SGHRS, CDR2 YFSETQ. The germline V and J ends were trimmed by 0 bases and 8 bases, with 11 bases remaining between them. This CDR3 is built from 13 residues. The whole variable domain, filled in from reference TRBV5-1 and TRBJ1-2, reads KAGVTQTPRYLIKTRGQQVTLSCSPISGHRSVSWYQQTPGQGLQFLFEYFSETQRNKGNFPGRFSGRQFSNSRSEMNVSTLELGDSALYLCASSLASSVGYTFGSGTRLTVV.

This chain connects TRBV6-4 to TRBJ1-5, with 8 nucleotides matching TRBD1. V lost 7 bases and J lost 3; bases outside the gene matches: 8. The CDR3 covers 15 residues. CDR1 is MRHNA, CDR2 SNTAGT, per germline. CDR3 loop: CASNSRTGFNQPQHF. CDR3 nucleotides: TGTGCCAGCAATTCCCGGACAGGGTTCAATCAGCCCCAGCATTTT.

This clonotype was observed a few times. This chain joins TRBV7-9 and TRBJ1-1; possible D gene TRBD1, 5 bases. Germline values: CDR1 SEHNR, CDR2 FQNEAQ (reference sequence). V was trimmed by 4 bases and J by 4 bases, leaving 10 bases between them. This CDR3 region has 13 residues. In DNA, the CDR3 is TGTGCCAGCAGCTCATCAGGGATCACTGAAGCTTTCTTT. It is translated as CASSSSGITEAFF.